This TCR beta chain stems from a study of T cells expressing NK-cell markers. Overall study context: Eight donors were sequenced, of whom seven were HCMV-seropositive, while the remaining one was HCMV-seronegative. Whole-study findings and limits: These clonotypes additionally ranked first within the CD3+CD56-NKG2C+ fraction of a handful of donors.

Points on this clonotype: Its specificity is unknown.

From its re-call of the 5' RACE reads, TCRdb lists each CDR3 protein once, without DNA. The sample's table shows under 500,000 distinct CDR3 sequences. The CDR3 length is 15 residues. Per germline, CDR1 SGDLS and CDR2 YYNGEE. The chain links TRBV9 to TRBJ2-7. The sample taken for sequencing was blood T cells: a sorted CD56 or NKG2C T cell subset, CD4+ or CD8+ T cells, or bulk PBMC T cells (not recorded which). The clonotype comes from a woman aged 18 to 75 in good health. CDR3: CASSHGNTQAYEQYF.